Described below is a single TCR beta chain sequence and its context. This CDR3 has 11 amino acids. Germline CDR1 is MDHEN and CDR2 is SYDVKM. V dropped 5 bases and J dropped 5 bases, with 6 bases sitting between them. The entry originates in a study of shared clonotypes between healthy human individuals. Libraries were prepared by immunoSEQ multiplex PCR; TCRdb keeps only in-frame clonotypes and omits some of them. The table shows under 1,900,000 clones, with around 98.5% occurring only once. This chain connects TRBV28 to TRBJ1-1; D remains ambiguous. This clonotype was sampled from a man younger than 45 in good health. Source material: naive CD4+ T cells sorted from blood. Subset: CD45RA+ positively selected. CDR3 loop: CASSHVTEAFF. For the CDR3, the DNA is TGTGCCAGCAGTCATGTTACTGAAGCTTTCTTT.